These T cell receptor beta chains were read from a single sample in a study of siplizumab effects on memory and regulatory T cells. The data were produced by immunoSEQ multiplex PCR, yet TCRdb's version contains in-frame clones alone and is incomplete. The data contain about 26,000 clones, 84% of them seen just once; the ten biggest clones take up around a quarter. The sample consisted of memory CD4+ T cells sorted from blood. The source is a human donor in good health. CDR3s include the opening cysteine and the closing phenylalanine or tryptophan. The D gene is left open where the match is weak. Only part of the rows carry a size: once, few, many, or a class if the clone is expanded.

J: TRBJ1-2
V: TRBV28
D: TRBD1
size: .
DNA: TGTGCCAGCAGTCCCGGGGACAGGGGGAGAGACTATGGCTACACCTTC
CDR3: CASSPGDRGRDYGYTF

J: TRBJ1-2
V: TRBV4-1
D: .
size: few
DNA: TGCGCCAGCAGCCAAACACAGATTAACTATGGCTACACCTTC
CDR3: CASSQTQINYGYTF

J: TRBJ2-3
V: TRBV12-5
D: TRBD1
size: .
DNA: TGTGCTAGTGGCGCCCTTCCGGGACAGGGAACAGATACGCAGTATTTT
CDR3: CASGALPGQGTDTQYF

J: TRBJ1-5
V: TRBV7-9
D: .
size: once
DNA: TGTGCCAGCAGCCTGGGGCTTCCTAATCAGCCCCAGCATTTT
CDR3: CASSLGLPNQPQHF

J: TRBJ2-5
V: TRBV7-9
D: TRBD2
size: .
DNA: TGTGCCAGCAGCGTACGACTAGCGGGAGCCCGCGGAGAGACCCAGTACTTC
CDR3: CASSVRLAGARGETQYF

J: TRBJ2-7
V: TRBV5-1
D: TRBD2
size: few
DNA: TGCGCCAGCAGACACGCTAGCGGGGACTCCTACGAGCAGTACTTC
CDR3: CASRHASGDSYEQYF

J: TRBJ2-5
V: TRBV7-2
D: .
size: .
DNA: TGTGCCAGCAGCTTAGGGTTCATGGAGGCCCAGTACTTC
CDR3: CASSLGFMEAQYF

J: TRBJ2-1
V: TRBV5-6
D: .
size: .
DNA: TGTGCCAGCAGCTTAAAGGGTTTTACGAATGAGCAGTTCTTC
CDR3: CASSLKGFTNEQFF

J: TRBJ1-2
V: TRBV28
D: .
size: .
DNA: TGTGCCAGCAGCCAACGGGGGGGTCTCGCTAACTATGGCTACACCTTC
CDR3: CASSQRGGLANYGYTF

J: TRBJ1-2
V: TRBV6-6
D: .
size: .
DNA: TGTGCCAGCAGTTCACCGGCCGCAGGCTACACCTTC
CDR3: CASSSPAAGYTF

J: TRBJ2-2
V: TRBV6-6
D: TRBD2
size: .
DNA: TGTGCCAGCAGGAAGACTAGCGGGAGCGGCACCGGGGAGCTGTTTTTT
CDR3: CASRKTSGSGTGELFF

J: TRBJ1-5
V: TRBV6-1
D: .
size: .
DNA: TGTGCCACTCGGTGGGAACGAGATCAGCCCCAGCATTTT
CDR3: CATRWERDQPQHF

J: TRBJ1-2
V: TRBV2
D: .
size: .
DNA: TGTGCCAGCAGCCTCAAGACAGGCACCTCGAACTATGGCTACACCTTC
CDR3: CASSLKTGTSNYGYTF

J: TRBJ2-5
V: TRBV6-5
D: .
size: .
DNA: TGTGCCAGCAGCTCTGGACGCCTTGGTGCTGAGACCCAGTACTTC
CDR3: CASSSGRLGAETQYF

J: TRBJ1-4
V: TRBV28
D: .
size: .
DNA: TGTGCCAGCCAAGATGAAAAACTGTTTTTT
CDR3: CASQDEKLFF

J: TRBJ2-2
V: TRBV7-9
D: TRBD2
size: .
DNA: TGTGCCAGCAGCCTCGGGACTAGCGGGAGTGACGGGGAGCTGTTTTTT
CDR3: CASSLGTSGSDGELFF